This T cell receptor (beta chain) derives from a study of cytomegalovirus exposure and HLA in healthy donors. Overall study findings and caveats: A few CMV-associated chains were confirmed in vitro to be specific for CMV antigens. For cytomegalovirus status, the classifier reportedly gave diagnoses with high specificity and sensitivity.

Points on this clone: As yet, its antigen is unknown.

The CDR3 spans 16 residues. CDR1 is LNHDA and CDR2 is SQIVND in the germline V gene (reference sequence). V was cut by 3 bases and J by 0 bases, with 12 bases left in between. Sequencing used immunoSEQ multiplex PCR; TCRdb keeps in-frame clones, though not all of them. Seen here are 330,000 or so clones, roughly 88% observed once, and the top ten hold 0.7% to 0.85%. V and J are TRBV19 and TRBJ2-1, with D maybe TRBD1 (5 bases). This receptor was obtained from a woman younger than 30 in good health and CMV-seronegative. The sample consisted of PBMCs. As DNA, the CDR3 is TGTGCCAGTAGTATGGACAAGTCCATCTCCTACAATGAGCAGTTCTTC. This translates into CASSMDKSISYNEQFF. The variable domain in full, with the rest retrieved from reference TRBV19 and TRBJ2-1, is DGGITQSPKYLFRKEGQNVTLSCEQNLNHDAMYWYRQDPGQGLRLIYYSQIVNDFQKGDIAEGYSVSREKKESFPLTVTSAQKNPTAFYLCASSMDKSISYNEQFFGPGTRLTVL.